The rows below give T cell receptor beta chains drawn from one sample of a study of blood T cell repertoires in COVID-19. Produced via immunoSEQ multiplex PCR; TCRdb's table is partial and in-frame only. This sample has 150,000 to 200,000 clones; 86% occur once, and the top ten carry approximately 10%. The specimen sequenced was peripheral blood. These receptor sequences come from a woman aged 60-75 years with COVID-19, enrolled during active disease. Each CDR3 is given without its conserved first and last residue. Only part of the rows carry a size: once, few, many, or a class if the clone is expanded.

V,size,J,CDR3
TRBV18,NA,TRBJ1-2,ASSPNRQNYGYT
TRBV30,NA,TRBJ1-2,AWSDSSNYGYT
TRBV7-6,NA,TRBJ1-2,ASSNLDRGALGYT
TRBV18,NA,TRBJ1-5,ASSPPGTGINQPQH
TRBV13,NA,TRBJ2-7,ASSLGTSAYEQY
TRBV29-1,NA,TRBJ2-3,SAARTSGGDTQY
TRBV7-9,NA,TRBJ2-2,ASSLVGLAGFTGELF
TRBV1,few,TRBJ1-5,TSSQGPHNQPQH
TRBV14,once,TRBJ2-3,ASSQVVWAGLAVTDTQY
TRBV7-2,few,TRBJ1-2,ASSFSGQGRYGYT
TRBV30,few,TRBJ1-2,AWSVGSSYGYT
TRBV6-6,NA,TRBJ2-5,ASSRDSQETQY
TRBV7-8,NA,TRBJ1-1,ASSLAGTSNTEAF
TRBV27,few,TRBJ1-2,ASSFSQAGSNYGYT
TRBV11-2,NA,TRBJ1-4,ASRQSRDRAATNEKLF
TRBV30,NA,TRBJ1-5,AWRGGSNQPQH
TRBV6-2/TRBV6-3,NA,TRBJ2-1,ASSPGVAYTYNEQF
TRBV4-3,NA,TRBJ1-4,ASSQKAAGAINEKLF
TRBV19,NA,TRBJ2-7,ASSATGTGGYEQY
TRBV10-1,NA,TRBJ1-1,ASSDKREGAF
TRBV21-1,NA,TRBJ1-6,ASSKYGRDNSPLH
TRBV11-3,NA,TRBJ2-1,ASSLQGLTNEQF
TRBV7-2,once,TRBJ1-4,ASSPRGGTNEKLF
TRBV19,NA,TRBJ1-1,ASSILGQGGTEAF
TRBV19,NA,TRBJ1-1,ASSPGWAGGRRAF
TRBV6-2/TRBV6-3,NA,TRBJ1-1,ASSRPGVETEAF
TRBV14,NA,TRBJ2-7,ASSQDLPSGIGEQY
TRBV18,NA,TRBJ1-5,ASSPGGDRQPQH
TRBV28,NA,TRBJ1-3,ASSLDLTGGINTIY
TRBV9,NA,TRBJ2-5,ASSVEQGPQETQY
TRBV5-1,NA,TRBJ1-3,ASRRDRAGNTIY
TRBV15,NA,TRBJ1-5,ATSPRHGNGNQPQH
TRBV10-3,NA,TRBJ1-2,AISEPDRWRGGYT
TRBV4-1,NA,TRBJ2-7,ASSHPQGAGEQY
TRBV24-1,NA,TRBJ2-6,ATSDFAGTGANVLT
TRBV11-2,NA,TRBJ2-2,ASSLGTGKTGELF
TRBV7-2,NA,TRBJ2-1,ASSLAGVKF
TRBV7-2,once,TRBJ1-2,ASSLARQINSNYGYT
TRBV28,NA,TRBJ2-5,ASSRQGPGYQETQY
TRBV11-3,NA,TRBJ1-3,ASSLSSPSSGNTIY
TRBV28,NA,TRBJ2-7,ASSPTVAYEQY
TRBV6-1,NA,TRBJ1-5,ASSAGQGASSNQPQH
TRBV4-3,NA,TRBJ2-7,ASSHNSLSSYEQY
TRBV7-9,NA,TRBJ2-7,ASSSLPTYEQY
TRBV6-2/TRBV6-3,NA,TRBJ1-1,ASSKQGRNTEAF
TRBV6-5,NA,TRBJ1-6,ASSRGNSPLH
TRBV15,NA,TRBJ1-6,ATSRDYPASLYNSPLH
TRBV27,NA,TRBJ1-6,ASRLTAEGGSPLH
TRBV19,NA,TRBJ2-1,ATLPSGRLNEQF